What follows are 8 T cell receptor beta chains derived from one specimen sequenced in a study of T-cell memory formation after mild COVID-19. MiXCR, applied by TCRdb to the 5' RACE reads, yields one record per CDR3 protein. In the table there are roughly 600,000 distinct CDR3 sequences, about a sixth of which are singletons. Sequencing was carried out using PBMCs or a T cell subset sorted from them (not recorded which). These receptors were obtained from an adult woman who had mild COVID-19 (a few samples of this study predate the infection). Cell type and time point are not known.

V gene TRBV5-1 combines with J gene TRBJ2-7; D possibly uses TRBD1 or TRBD2 (5 bases each). Germline assignment: CDR1 SGHRS and CDR2 YFSETQ. Trimming shortened V by 1 base and J by 5 bases, and 10 bases separated the two germline ends. CDR3 length: 13 amino acids. This CDR3 reads CASSLYGADEQYF. The CDR3 DNA follows: TGCGCCAGCAGCTTGTACGGGGCGGACGAGCAGTACTTC. The full variable domain, in which reference TRBV5-1 and TRBJ2-7 provide the parts outside the CDR3, is KAGVTQTPRYLIKTRGQQVTLSCSPISGHRSVSWYQQTPGQGLQFLFEYFSETQRNKGNFPGRFSGRQFSNSRSEMNVSTLELGDSALYLCASSLYGADEQYFGPGTRLTVT.

This rearrangement joins TRBV10-3 to TRBJ2-1; 7 bases are a match to TRBD2. The CDR3 has 15 residues. J was trimmed by 8 bases and V by 2 bases; bases with no gene match: 9. Per germline, CDR1 ENHRY and CDR2 SYGVKD. DNA of the CDR3: TGTGCCATCAGTGAGCCTCGCGGGGGTTCTGATGAGCAGTTCTTC. The encoded protein is CAISEPRGGSDEQFF.

In its sample, this clonotype was seen a few times. This chain joins TRBV11-2 and TRBJ2-5; a weak D match, TRBD1 (5 bases). With 1 base removed from V and 0 bases from J, the gap between germline ends came to 12 bases. CDR1 is SGHAT and CDR2 is FQNNGV in the germline V gene. CDR3 size: 16 residues. CDR3 DNA: TGTGCCAGCAGCTTAGGGGCGACAGAGTACCAAGAGACCCAGTACTTC. This gives the protein CASSLGATEYQETQYF.

Only a few counts were recorded for this clonotype. The chain recombines TRBV24-1 with TRBJ2-2, with unresolved D. The germline gives CDR1 KGHDR, CDR2 SFDVKD. V was cut by 1 base and J by 2 bases, with 10 bases left in between. The CDR3 runs 16 residues. CDR3 loop: CATSDFLAGNTGELFF. CDR3 DNA: TGTGCCACCAGTGATTTCCTCGCTGGCAACACCGGGGAGCTGTTTTTT.

This clonotype was recorded a few times. This sequence joins TRBV2 and TRBJ1-6; 7 nucleotides agree with TRBD1. CDR3 length: 16 residues. The ends lost 3 bases at V and 2 bases at J; junction bases unmatched: 4. CDR1 SNHLY and CDR2 FYNNEI come from the germline V gene. CDR3 loop: CASSETGNPYNSPLHF. CDR3 DNA: TGTGCCAGCAGTGAGACAGGGAATCCCTATAATTCACCCCTCCACTTT.

This clonotype was recorded many times. The chain uses TRBV20-1 and TRBJ2-1; TRBD2 agrees at 7 bases. Trimming at V came to 0 bases and at J to 10 bases, leaving 9 bases not matched to a gene. The CDR3 loop spans 14 amino acids. Looked up from germline, CDR1 is DFQATT and CDR2 is SNEGSKA (reference sequence). CDR3 sequence: CSARDGRGVAEQFF. CDR3 nucleotides: TGCAGTGCTAGAGATGGGAGGGGAGTTGCGGAGCAGTTCTTC.

V gene TRBV5-1 combines with J gene TRBJ1-2; no clear D gene. This CDR3 spans 13 amino acids. Germline lookup yields CDR1 SGHRS and CDR2 YFSETQ. Trimming shortened V by 4 bases and J by 4 bases, and 11 bases separated the two germline ends. CDR3: CASSGREFYGYTF. In nucleotides, the CDR3 is TGCGCCAGCAGCGGCCGGGAATTCTATGGCTACACCTTC.

A few counts support this clonotype. V usage is TRBV27 and J usage is TRBJ1-5; no reliable D call. Germline V CDR1 and CDR2: MNHEY, SMNVEV (reference sequence). This CDR3 contains 15 residues. V lost 2 bases and J 0 bases, leaving 8 bases between the germline ends. This CDR3 is CASSLLVNSNQPQHF. The CDR3 coding sequence is TGTGCCAGCAGTTTACTGGTCAATAGCAATCAGCCCCAGCATTTT.